These T cell receptor beta chains were read from a single sample in a study of cytomegalovirus exposure and HLA in healthy donors. Sequencing was performed with immunoSEQ multiplex PCR; in TCRdb, only in-frame clones are kept and a portion is missing. The data contain about 62,000 clones, 65% to 80% of them singletons. The sequencing sample was made of PBMCs. The origin of the receptors is a woman in her thirties in good health and CMV-seronegative. Each CDR3 is given with its conserved first and last residue. A D gene is named only where the DNA matches it firmly. Rows may omit the clone size; those that give it use once, few, many or a size class.

TRBJ1-1,TRBD1,TRBV5-4,once,TGTGCCAGCAGCAGTACTAAGGGGACAGGGGCCCCTGAAGCTTTCTTT,CASSSTKGTGAPEAFF
TRBJ2-2,NA,TRBV27,NA,TGTGCCAGCAGTTTATCGAACTACATATCCGGGGAGCTGTTTTTT,CASSLSNYISGELFF
TRBJ2-1,TRBD2,TRBV27,NA,TGTGCCAGCAGCCGTATCTTTACTAGCGGGGCAGGTGGGGACAATGAGCAGTTCTTC,CASSRIFTSGAGGDNEQFF
TRBJ2-2,NA,TRBV7-2,NA,TGTGCCAGCAGCTTAGGTGGGAGCACCGGGGAGCTGTTTTTT,CASSLGGSTGELFF
TRBJ2-2,TRBD2,TRBV7-9,few,TGTGGCGGGAGCACCGGGGAGCTGTTTTTT,CGGSTGELFF
TRBJ1-5,TRBD1,TRBV15,NA,TGTGCCACCAGCAGTATACAGGGGAAACAGGGACAGCCCCAGCATTTT,CATSSIQGKQGQPQHF
TRBJ1-2,NA,TRBV4-1,NA,TGCGCCAGCAGCCCTCCGACCGGGAACTATGGCTACACCTTC,CASSPPTGNYGYTF
TRBJ1-5,NA,TRBV2,NA,TGTGCCAGCAGTGAAGAGAATCGAGCTCAGCCCCAGCATTTT,CASSEENRAQPQHF
TRBJ1-5,NA,TRBV4-1,NA,TGCGCCAGCAGCCAGTTAGTGGGGGCGGATCAGCCCCAGCATTTT,CASSQLVGADQPQHF
TRBJ1-2,NA,TRBV27,NA,TGTGCCAGCAAAATCAGGGAGGGCTATGGCTACACCTTC,CASKIREGYGYTF
TRBJ1-6,TRBD1,TRBV30,NA,TGTGCCTGGAGTTCAGCGGGGACAGGGGCTCTCCCCCTCCACTTT,CAWSSAGTGALPLHF
TRBJ2-1,NA,TRBV6-4,few,TGTGCCAGCAGTGAGGGGCGGTCCAGCTCCTACAATGAGCAGTTCTTC,CASSEGRSSSYNEQFF
TRBJ1-4,NA,TRBV29-1,NA,TGCAGCGTTATTTCCCGGGGGACTCCCGAAAAACTGTTTTTT,CSVISRGTPEKLFF
TRBJ2-5,TRBD2,TRBV7-9,NA,TGTGCCAGCAGCTCTCTAGCGGGACAAGAGACCCAGTACTTC,CASSSLAGQETQYF
TRBJ2-7,TRBD2,TRBV19,NA,TGTGCCAGTAGCGGACTAGCGGGATACGAGCAGTACTTC,CASSGLAGYEQYF
TRBJ2-5,NA,TRBV5-4,NA,TGTGCCAGCAGCTTGGCCTCTGTCCAGCAAGAGACCCAGTACTTC,CASSLASVQQETQYF
TRBJ2-7,TRBD1,TRBV6-5,NA,TGTGCCAGCAGTTCAACAGGGGTGAGGGAGCAGTACTTC,CASSSTGVREQYF
TRBJ2-1,NA,TRBV27,few,TGTGCCAGCAGTCTCTACAATGAGCAGTTCTTC,CASSLYNEQFF
TRBJ2-1,NA,TRBV6-5,NA,TGTGCCAGCAGTTACGAGGCAGAAAGTTACAATGAGCAGTTCTTC,CASSYEAESYNEQFF
TRBJ1-2,TRBD1,TRBV5-1,NA,TGCGCCAGCAGCTTGACTGGACAGGAAGGCTATGGCTACACCTTC,CASSLTGQEGYGYTF
TRBJ2-1,TRBD1,TRBV19,NA,TGTGCCAGTGGAACAGGGGGTCATGAGCAGTTCTTC,CASGTGGHEQFF
TRBJ1-4,NA,TRBV6-5,few,TGTGCCAGCAGTTACGGGGGGGCCGGTGAAAAACTGTTTTTT,CASSYGGAGEKLFF
TRBJ1-2,NA,TRBV20-1,few,TGCAGTGCCAGTCTTGAGGGAGGCTACACCTTC,CSASLEGGYTF
TRBJ2-7,TRBD2,TRBV5-1,NA,TGCGCCAGCAGCGGAAAACTAGCGGGAGGTTCCTACGAGCAGTACTTC,CASSGKLAGGSYEQYF
TRBJ1-1,NA,TRBV6-5,NA,TGTGCCAGCCGGGCGGGGGGAACGAACACTGAAGCTTTCTTT,CASRAGGTNTEAFF
TRBJ1-1,TRBD1,TRBV28,NA,TGTGCCAGCAGTTCGCCGGGACAGGGGGCTGGCACTGAAGCTTTCTTT,CASSSPGQGAGTEAFF
TRBJ1-5,NA,TRBV4-1,NA,TGCGCCAGCAGCCAAGGGGCCGGGAGAAGGGCCCAGCATTTT,CASSQGAGRRAQHF
TRBJ1-2,TRBD1,TRBV19,few,TGTGCCAGTGCAAGACAGGGATGGGGCTACACCTTC,CASARQGWGYTF
TRBJ2-3,NA,TRBV18,NA,TGTGCCAGCTCACCGTACACAGATACGCAGTATTTT,CASSPYTDTQYF
TRBJ1-4,NA,TRBV18,NA,TGTGCCAGCTCACCCCAAACAGCAGTTGCAACTAATGAAAAACTGTTTTTT,CASSPQTAVATNEKLFF
TRBJ1-1,NA,TRBV7-3,NA,TGTGCCAGCAGCCCGGGTAGCAGGGCTGAAGCTTTCTTT,CASSPGSRAEAFF
TRBJ2-2,TRBD1,TRBV4-1,NA,TGCGCCAGCAGCCAAGAAGGGGGCGCGAACACCGGGGAGCTGTTTTTT,CASSQEGGANTGELFF
TRBJ2-7,TRBD2,TRBV19,NA,TGTGCCAGTAGCCCACTAGCGGGGAGCCACGAGCAGTACTTC,CASSPLAGSHEQYF
TRBJ1-1,TRBD1,TRBV6-5,NA,TGTGCCAGCAGAAAACACAGGGGAAGTGACACTGAAGCTTTCTTT,CASRKHRGSDTEAFF
TRBJ2-3,TRBD1,TRBV19,once,TGTGCCAGCCGGGACAGGGCACCGGATACGCAGTATTTT,CASRDRAPDTQYF
TRBJ2-3,TRBD1,TRBV4-3,NA,TGCGCCATCAAAAGGGGACCGGGACAGGGATTAGCAGATACGCAGTATTTT,CAIKRGPGQGLADTQYF